This TCR beta chain was sequenced in a study of identical twins. The authors used template switching to add a universal primer site and gave cDNA unique molecular identifiers. A single record per CDR3 protein comes from TCRdb applying MiXCR to the 5' RACE reads. The table lists under 300,000 distinct CDR3 sequences, more than 13% of them singletons, with about 9% in the top ten. The CDR3 contains 16 residues. Germline trimming cut 6 bases from V and 0 bases from J; bases unmatched to any gene: 9. Sequenced material: memory (CD45RO+) T cells sorted from blood. The clonotype was recovered from a woman under 30 in good health. This chain links TRBV12-3 or TRBV12-4 with TRBJ1-1; 8 bases map to TRBD1. The CDR3 reads CASSPTQGALNTEAFF. DNA for the CDR3: TGTGCCAGCAGCCCAACTCAGGGGGCCTTGAACACTGAAGCTTTCTTT.